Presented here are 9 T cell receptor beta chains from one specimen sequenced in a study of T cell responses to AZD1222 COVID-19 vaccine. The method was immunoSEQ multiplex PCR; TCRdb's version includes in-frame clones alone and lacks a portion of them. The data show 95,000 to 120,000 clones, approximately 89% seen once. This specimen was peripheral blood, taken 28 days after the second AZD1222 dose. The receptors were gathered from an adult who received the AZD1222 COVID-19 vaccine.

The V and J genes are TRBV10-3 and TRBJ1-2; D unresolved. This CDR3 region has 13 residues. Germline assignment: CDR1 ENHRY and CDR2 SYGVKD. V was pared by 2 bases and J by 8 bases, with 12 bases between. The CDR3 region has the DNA TGTGCCATCAGTGAGGGTGGGGTCGGAGGCTACACCTTC. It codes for CAISEGGVGGYTF.

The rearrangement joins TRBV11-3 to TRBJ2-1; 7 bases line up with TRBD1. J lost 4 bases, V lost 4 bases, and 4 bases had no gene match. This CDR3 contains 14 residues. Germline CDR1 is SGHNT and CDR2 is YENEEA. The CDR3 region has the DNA TGTGCCAGCAGCTCCGGACAGGCTTACAATGAGCAGTTCTTC. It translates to CASSSGQAYNEQFF.

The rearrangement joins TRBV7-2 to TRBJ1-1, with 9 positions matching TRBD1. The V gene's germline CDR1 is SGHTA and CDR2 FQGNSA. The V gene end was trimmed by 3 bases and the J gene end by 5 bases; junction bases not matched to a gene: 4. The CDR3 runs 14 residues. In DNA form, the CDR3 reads TGTGCCAGCAGCTTCACCGGACAGGGGACTGAAGCTTTCTTT. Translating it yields CASSFTGQGTEAFF. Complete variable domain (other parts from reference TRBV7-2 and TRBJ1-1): GAGVSQSPSNKVTEKGKDVELRCDPISGHTALYWYRQSLGQGLEFLIYFQGNSAPDKSGLPSDRFSAERTGGSVSTLTIQRTQQEDSAVYLCASSFTGQGTEAFFGQGTRLTVV.

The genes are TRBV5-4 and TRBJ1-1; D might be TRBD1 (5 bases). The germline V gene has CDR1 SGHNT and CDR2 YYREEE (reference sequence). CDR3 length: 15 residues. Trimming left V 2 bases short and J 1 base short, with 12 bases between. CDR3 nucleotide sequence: TGTGCCAGCAGCTTAATTGAGACAGCGAACACTGAAGCTTTCTTT. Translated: CASSLIETANTEAFF.

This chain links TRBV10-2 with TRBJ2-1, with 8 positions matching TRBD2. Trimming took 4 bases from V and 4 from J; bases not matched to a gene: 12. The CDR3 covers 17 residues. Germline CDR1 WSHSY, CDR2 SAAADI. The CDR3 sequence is CASSVALSGESYNEQFF. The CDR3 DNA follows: TGCGCCAGCAGTGTGGCCCTTAGCGGGGAGAGTTACAATGAGCAGTTCTTC.

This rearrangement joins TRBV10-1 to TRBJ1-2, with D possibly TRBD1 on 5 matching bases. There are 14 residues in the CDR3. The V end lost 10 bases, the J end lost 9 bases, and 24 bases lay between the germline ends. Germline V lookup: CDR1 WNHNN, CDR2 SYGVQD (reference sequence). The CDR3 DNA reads TGCGCCACAACGCGGGGGGGATTGAAGAGGTGCTACACCTTC. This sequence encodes CATTRGGLKRCYTF.

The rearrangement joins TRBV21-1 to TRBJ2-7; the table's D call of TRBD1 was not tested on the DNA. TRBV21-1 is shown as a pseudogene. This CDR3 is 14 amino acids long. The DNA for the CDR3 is TGTGCCAGCAGCAGGACAGTAAGGGCCTACGAGCAGTACTTC. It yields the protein CASSRTVRAYEQYF.

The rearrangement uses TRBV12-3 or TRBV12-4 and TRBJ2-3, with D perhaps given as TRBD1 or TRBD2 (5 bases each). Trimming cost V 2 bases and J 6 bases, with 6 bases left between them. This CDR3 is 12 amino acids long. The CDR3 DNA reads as TGTGCCAGCAGTTTATGGGGGGATACGCAGTATTTT. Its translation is CASSLWGDTQYF.

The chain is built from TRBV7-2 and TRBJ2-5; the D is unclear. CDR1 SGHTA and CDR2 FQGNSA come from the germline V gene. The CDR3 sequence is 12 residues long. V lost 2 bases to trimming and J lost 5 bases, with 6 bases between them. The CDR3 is CASSLLSETQYF. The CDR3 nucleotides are TGTGCCAGCAGCTTATTGAGTGAGACCCAGTACTTC. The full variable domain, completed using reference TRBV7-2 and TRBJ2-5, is GAGVSQSPSNKVTEKGKDVELRCDPISGHTALYWYRQSLGQGLEFLIYFQGNSAPDKSGLPSDRFSAERTGGSVSTLTIQRTQQEDSAVYLCASSLLSETQYFGPGTRLLVL.